Below, 26 T cell receptor beta chains from the same sample are listed, as sequenced in a study of graft-versus-host responses after intestinal transplantation. Their cognate antigens are unknown. TCRdb's table, derived via immunoSEQ multiplex PCR, lists solely in-frame clones and lacks some. Found here are about 85,000 clones, about four fifths of them singletons; the top ten hold 0.83%. The material was unstimulated CD4+ T cells sorted from spleen or lymph node cells, obtained before intestinal transplant. All receptors come from a human donor who received an intestinal transplant.

The gene calls are TRBV6-5 and TRBJ2-2, with 7 bases identical to TRBD1. V trimming: 7 bases; J trimming: 1 base; junction bases outside the gene matches: 0. In germline, CDR1 is MNHEY, CDR2 SVGAGI. This CDR3 has 13 amino acids. The CDR3 sequence is CASNRGNTGELFF. DNA of the CDR3: TGTGCCAGCAACAGGGGGAACACCGGGGAGCTGTTTTTT.

The gene calls are TRBV11-1 and TRBJ2-3, with a tentative D call TRBD2 (6 bases). Germline values: CDR1 SGHAT, CDR2 FQDESV (reference sequence). The V end lost 4 bases, the J end lost 3 bases, and 17 bases lay between the germline ends. This CDR3 is 16 amino acids long. As DNA, the CDR3 is TGTGCCAGCAGCTCGGGGAGGACCGGCGGGACAGATACGCAGTATTTT. Its protein product is CASSSGRTGGTDTQYF. The full variable domain, with the rest looked up from reference TRBV11-1 and TRBJ2-3, is EAEVAQSPRYKITEKSQAVAFWCDPISGHATLYWYRQILGQGPELLVQFQDESVVDDSQLPKDRFSAERLKGVDSTLKIQPAELGDSAMYLCASSSGRTGGTDTQYFGPGTRLTVL.

The chain carries TRBV28 and TRBJ2-1, with TRBD2 as a possible D gene (5 bases). Trimming pared 2 bases from V and 7 bases from J, leaving 9 bases between. Looked up from germline, CDR1 is MDHEN and CDR2 is SYDVKM. This CDR3 spans 13 amino acids. CDR3 amino acids: CASSLSGGNEQFF. CDR3 in DNA: TGTGCCAGCAGTTTAAGTGGCGGGAATGAGCAGTTCTTC.

This rearrangement joins TRBV7-3 to TRBJ2-2; possibly TRBD2 for D (6 bases). Germline assignment: CDR1 SGHTA and CDR2 FQGTGA. Trimming left V 6 bases short and J 0 bases short, with 8 bases between. The CDR3 contains 14 residues. The CDR3 sequence: CASREGPNTGELFF. Written as DNA, the CDR3 is TGTGCCAGCAGGGAGGGACCGAACACCGGGGAGCTGTTTTTT.

The CDR3 reads CASRYQLVPSRGEQFF. The DNA of the CDR3 is TGTGCCAGCAGATATCAACTAGTCCCCTCTCGGGGGGAGCAGTTCTTC. This chain links TRBV7-2 with TRBJ2-1, with D possibly matching TRBD2 (6 bases). Germline CDR1 is SGHTA and CDR2 is FQGNSA. This CDR3 comprises 16 residues. Trimming removed 6 bases from V and 10 bases from J, with 25 bases in between.

The chain has TRBV27 and TRBJ2-2; possible D gene TRBD1, 5 bases. This CDR3 has 17 amino acids. In germline, CDR1 is MNHEY, CDR2 SMNVEV (reference sequence). V gave up 0 bases and J gave up 7 bases, with 18 bases separating them. The CDR3 sequence is CASSLSITTVTVGELFF. CDR3 nucleotide sequence: TGTGCCAGCAGTTTATCGATAACGACAGTCACCGTCGGGGAGCTGTTTTTT.

DNA of the CDR3: TGTGCCAGCACCGGACAGGGGCCAAGCGGCACTGAAGCTTTCTTT. Translation: CASTGQGPSGTEAFF. The rearrangement links TRBV2 to TRBJ1-1; 9 bases are shared with TRBD1. Germline CDR1 reads SNHLY; CDR2 reads FYNNEI. J was trimmed by 4 bases and V by 7 bases; bases with no gene match: 10. This CDR3 is built from 15 residues.

This clone came up once. The V call is TRBV5-6, the J call TRBJ2-4; tentative D call: TRBD2 (6 bases). CDR1 SGHDT and CDR2 YYEEEE come from the germline V gene. V lost 0 bases to trimming and J lost 8 bases, with 18 bases between them. The length of the CDR3 is 16 residues. This CDR3 is CASSLGPPSGGDIQYF. CDR3 DNA: TGTGCCAGCAGCTTGGGGCCCCCCTCCGGCGGGGACATTCAGTACTTC.

The V call is TRBV2, the J call TRBJ1-2; 10 nucleotides match TRBD1. The CDR3 has 14 amino acids. The V gene end was trimmed by 4 bases and the J gene end by 4 bases; junction bases not matched to a gene: 3. The germline V gene encodes CDR1 SNHLY and CDR2 FYNNEI. CDR3 nucleotides: TGTGCCAGCAGTGGACAGGGGGCTACCTATGGCTACACCTTC. Amino acids: CASSGQGATYGYTF.

This chain uses TRBV7-2 with TRBJ2-7; 7 bases fit TRBD2. V lost 1 base and J lost 2; bases outside the gene matches: 5. The CDR3 is made up of 15 amino acids. Germline V gives CDR1 SGHTA, CDR2 FQGNSA. Here the CDR3 reads CASSLVTSAAYEQYF. CDR3 bases: TGTGCCAGCAGCTTAGTAACTAGCGCAGCCTACGAGCAGTACTTC. Combining the CDR3 with reference TRBV7-2 and TRBJ2-7 gives the whole variable domain GAGVSQSPSNKVTEKGKDVELRCDPISGHTALYWYRQSLGQGLEFLIYFQGNSAPDKSGLPSDRFSAERTGGSVSTLTIQRTQQEDSAVYLCASSLVTSAAYEQYFGPGTRLTVT.

This chain joins TRBV6-1 and TRBJ1-1, with D unresolved. In germline, CDR1 is MNHNS, CDR2 SASEGT. Trimming shortened V by 3 bases and J by 0 bases, and 11 bases separated the two germline ends. The CDR3 is made up of 15 amino acids. CDR3 residues: CASSEARSLNTEAFF. The DNA of the CDR3 is TGTGCCAGCAGTGAGGCGCGGAGCTTGAACACTGAAGCTTTCTTT.

The rearrangement uses TRBV6-5 and TRBJ1-1; D not certain. V was shortened by 2 bases and J by 11 bases, with 9 bases between the two germline ends. The CDR3 has 11 residues. Looked up from germline, CDR1 is MNHEY and CDR2 is SVGAGI. The CDR3 protein is CASSYGGAAFF. The DNA for the CDR3 is TGTGCCAGCAGTTACGGCGGAGCGGCTTTCTTT.

This rearrangement joins TRBV6-5 to TRBJ2-3; 10 bases fit TRBD1. With 2 bases clipped from V and 2 bases from J, the junction kept 1 base outside the gene matches. This CDR3 comprises 15 residues. Germline lookup yields CDR1 MNHEY and CDR2 SVGAGI. DNA for the CDR3: TGTGCCAGCAGTTACGGACAGGGGGTCACAGATACGCAGTATTTT. This encodes CASSYGQGVTDTQYF.

V is TRBV2 and J is TRBJ2-4, with D perhaps matching TRBD1 (5 bases). Germline CDR1 reads SNHLY; CDR2 reads FYNNEI. Trimming removed 3 bases at V and 1 base at J, with 10 bases between. This CDR3 comprises 15 residues. CDR3 bases: TGTGCCAGCAGTGACAGGGAAGCGGCCAAAAACATTCAGTACTTC. This codes for CASSDREAAKNIQYF.

The J gene is TRBJ2-7, the V gene TRBV19; 10 positions agree with TRBD1. There are 16 residues in the CDR3. V lost 6 bases to trimming and J lost 0 bases; unmatched junction nucleotides: 8. Germline-derived CDR1 and CDR2 are LNHDA and SQIVND (reference sequence). CDR3: CASRRTGTGASYEQYF. DNA for the CDR3: TGTGCCAGTAGACGAACCGGGACAGGGGCCTCCTACGAGCAGTACTTC.

The CDR3: CASSTGTGVDSPLHF. The CDR3, as DNA: TGTGCCAGCAGTACCGGGACAGGGGTTGATTCACCCCTCCACTTT. The chain recombines TRBV6-6 with TRBJ1-6, with 10 bases identical to TRBD1. The V segment lost 5 bases and the J segment 8 bases; nucleotides outside the gene matches: 6. Germline V lookup: CDR1 MNHNY, CDR2 SVGAGI (reference sequence). The CDR3 has 15 amino acids.

The rearrangement links TRBV6-5 to TRBJ1-2; 9 positions match TRBD1. V shed 10 bases and J 6 bases; nucleotides not matched to a gene: 6. This CDR3 is 12 amino acids long. CDR1 and CDR2 from the germline V gene are MNHEY and SVGAGI. CDR3 loop: CAISDRGDGYTF. The DNA of the CDR3 is TGTGCCATTTCGGACAGGGGTGATGGCTACACCTTC.

With respect to this clone: Additional DNA sequences in this sample encode the identical CDR3. The chain employs TRBV6-1 and TRBJ2-3; 9 bases agree with TRBD1. Germline-derived CDR1 and CDR2 are MNHNS and SASEGT. J was trimmed by 3 bases and V by 4 bases; bases with no gene match: 2. This CDR3 has 14 amino acids. The CDR3 DNA is TGTGCCAGCAGTGCGGGACAGGGAACAGATACGCAGTATTTT. Translated: CASSAGQGTDTQYF.

The chain employs TRBV6-1 and TRBJ2-3, with 11 bases that match TRBD2. J lost 3 bases, V lost 9 bases, and 2 bases had no gene match. The CDR3 is 13 amino acids. Germline V gives CDR1 MNHNS, CDR2 SASEGT. CDR3 residues: CASRTSGTDTQYF. CDR3 in DNA: TGTGCCAGTAGGACTAGCGGGACAGATACGCAGTATTTT.

The V call is TRBV7-9, the J call TRBJ1-6; D gene unclear. Germline values: CDR1 SEHNR, CDR2 FQNEAQ (reference sequence). Deletions cut 2 bases from V and 10 bases from J, with 6 bases between. The CDR3 contains 12 residues. The CDR3 spells CASSLSQSPLHF. For the CDR3, the DNA is TGTGCCAGCAGCTTATCTCAGTCACCCCTCCACTTT.

The rearrangement joins TRBV4-1 to TRBJ2-7, with TRBD1 matching 10 bases. In germline, CDR1 is MGHRA, CDR2 YSYEKL. The trim removed 4 bases at V and 6 bases at J, leaving 9 bases unmatched. The CDR3 is 15 amino acids. This CDR3 reads CASSPVRTGGAEQYF. The DNA for the CDR3 is TGCGCCAGCAGCCCAGTTCGGACAGGGGGGGCCGAGCAGTACTTC.

The chain joins TRBV28 to TRBJ1-5; 8 bases map to TRBD1. This CDR3 is built from 15 residues. Germline-derived CDR1 and CDR2 are MDHEN and SYDVKM. Trimming cost V 2 bases and J 5 bases; bases outside gene matches: 5. In DNA, the CDR3 is TGTGCCAGCAGTTTAGTTGGACAGGGCTATCAGCCCCAGCATTTT. Its protein is CASSLVGQGYQPQHF.

The rearrangement uses TRBV5-1 and TRBJ1-4; TRBD1 is a possible D gene (5 bases). The germline gives CDR1 SGHRS, CDR2 YFSETQ. The CDR3 loop spans 17 amino acids. V gave up 0 bases and J gave up 4 bases, with 16 bases separating them. The CDR3 bases are TGCGCCAGCAGCTTGGCCTATCAGGGAGGAGGTAATGAAAAACTGTTTTTT. Protein: CASSLAYQGGGNEKLFF.

V is TRBV6-5 and J is TRBJ1-3; 9 bases fit TRBD1. Germline V lookup: CDR1 MNHEY, CDR2 SVGAGI. Losses at the gene ends were 4 bases for V and 4 bases for J; bases not matched to a gene: 8. The CDR3 totals 16 residues. Written as DNA, the CDR3 is TGTGCCAGCAGTTCCTCATGGACAGGGGAAGGAAACACCATATATTTT. Its protein is CASSSSWTGEGNTIYF.

The rearrangement joins TRBV7-3 to TRBJ2-7; 7 bases agree with TRBD1. The CDR3 loop spans 13 amino acids. V shed 3 bases and J 6 bases; nucleotides not matched to a gene: 5. Germline lookup yields CDR1 SGHTA and CDR2 FQGTGA. The CDR3 nucleotides are TGTGCCAGCAGCTTCGACAGGGTGGGCGAGCAGTACTTC. Its protein product is CASSFDRVGEQYF.

The chain carries TRBV5-1 and TRBJ2-6; D is possibly TRBD1 (5 bases). The CDR3 has 15 residues. Trimming removed 5 bases at V and 0 bases at J, with 9 bases between. CDR1 SGHRS and CDR2 YFSETQ come from the germline V gene. CDR3 in amino acids: CASRLQVSGANVLTF. The CDR3, as DNA: TGCGCCAGCAGGCTACAGGTCTCTGGGGCCAACGTCCTGACTTTC. The entire variable domain, with the rest obtained from reference TRBV5-1 and TRBJ2-6, is as follows: KAGVTQTPRYLIKTRGQQVTLSCSPISGHRSVSWYQQTPGQGLQFLFEYFSETQRNKGNFPGRFSGRQFSNSRSEMNVSTLELGDSALYLCASRLQVSGANVLTFGAGSRLTVL.